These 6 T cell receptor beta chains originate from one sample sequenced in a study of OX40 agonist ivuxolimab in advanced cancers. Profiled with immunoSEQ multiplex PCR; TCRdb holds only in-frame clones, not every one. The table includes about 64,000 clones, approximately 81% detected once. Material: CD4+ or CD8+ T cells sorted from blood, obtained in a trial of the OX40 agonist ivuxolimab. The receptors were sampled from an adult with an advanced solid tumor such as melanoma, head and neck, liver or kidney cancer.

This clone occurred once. The DNA for the CDR3 is TGTGCCTGGGCGCTCAGTGATGAGCAGTTCTTC. Its protein is CAWALSDEQFF. The chain employs TRBV30 and TRBJ2-1; no reliable D call. CDR1 is GTSNPN and CDR2 is SVGIG in the germline V gene (reference sequence). V was trimmed by 5 bases and J by 8 bases, leaving 10 bases between them. The CDR3 totals 11 residues.

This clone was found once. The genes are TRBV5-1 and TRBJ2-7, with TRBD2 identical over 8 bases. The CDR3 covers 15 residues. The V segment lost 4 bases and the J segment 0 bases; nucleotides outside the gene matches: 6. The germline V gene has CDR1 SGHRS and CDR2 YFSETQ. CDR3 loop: CASSSTGTSSYEQYF. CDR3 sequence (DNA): TGCGCCAGCAGCAGCACAGGGACTAGCTCCTACGAGCAGTACTTC.

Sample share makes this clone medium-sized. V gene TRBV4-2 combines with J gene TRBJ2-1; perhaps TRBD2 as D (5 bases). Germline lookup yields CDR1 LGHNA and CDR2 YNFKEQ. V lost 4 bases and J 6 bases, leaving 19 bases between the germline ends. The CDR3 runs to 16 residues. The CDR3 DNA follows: TGTGCCAGCAGCCCTCAGGTCAGGCCCGAGGGCAATGAGCAGTTCTTC. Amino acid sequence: CASSPQVRPEGNEQFF.

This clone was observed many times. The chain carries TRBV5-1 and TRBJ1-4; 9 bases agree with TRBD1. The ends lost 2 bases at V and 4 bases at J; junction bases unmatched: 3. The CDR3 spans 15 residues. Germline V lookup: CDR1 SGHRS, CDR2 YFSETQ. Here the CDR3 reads CASSLQGADNEKLFF. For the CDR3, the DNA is TGCGCCAGCAGCTTACAGGGGGCAGATAATGAAAAACTGTTTTTT.

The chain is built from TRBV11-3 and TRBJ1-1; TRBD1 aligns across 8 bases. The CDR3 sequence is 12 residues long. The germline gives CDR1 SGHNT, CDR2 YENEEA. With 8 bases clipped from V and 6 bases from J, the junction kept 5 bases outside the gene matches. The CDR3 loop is CASGKQGAEAFF. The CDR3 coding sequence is TGTGCCAGCGGCAAACAGGGGGCTGAAGCTTTCTTT.

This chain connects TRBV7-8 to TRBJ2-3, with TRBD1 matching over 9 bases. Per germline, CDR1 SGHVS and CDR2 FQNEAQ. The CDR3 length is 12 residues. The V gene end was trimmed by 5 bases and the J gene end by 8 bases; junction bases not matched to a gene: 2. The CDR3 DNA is TGTGCCAGCAGCCAGACAGGGGGTACGCAGTATTTT. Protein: CASSQTGGTQYF. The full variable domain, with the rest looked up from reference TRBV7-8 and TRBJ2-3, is GAGVSQSPRYKVAKRGQDVALRCDPISGHVSLFWYQQALGQGPEFLTYFQNEAQLDKSGLPSDRFFAERPEGSVSTLKIQRTQQEDSAVYLCASSQTGGTQYFGPGTRLTVL.